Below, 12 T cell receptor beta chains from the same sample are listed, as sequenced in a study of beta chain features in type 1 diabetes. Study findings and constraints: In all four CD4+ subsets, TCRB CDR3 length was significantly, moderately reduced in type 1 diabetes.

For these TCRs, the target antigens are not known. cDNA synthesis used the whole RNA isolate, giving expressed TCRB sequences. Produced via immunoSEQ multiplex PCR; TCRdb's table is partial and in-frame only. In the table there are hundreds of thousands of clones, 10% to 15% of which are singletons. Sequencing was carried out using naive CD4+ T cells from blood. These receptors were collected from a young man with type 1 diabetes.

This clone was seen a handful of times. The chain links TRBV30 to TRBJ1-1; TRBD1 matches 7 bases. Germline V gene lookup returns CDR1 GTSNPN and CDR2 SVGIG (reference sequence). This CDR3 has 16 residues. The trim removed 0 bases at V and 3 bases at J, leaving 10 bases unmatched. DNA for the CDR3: TGTGCCTGGAGTGTCCATCGACAGGGAGGGTACACTGAAGCTTTCTTT. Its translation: CAWSVHRQGGYTEAFF.

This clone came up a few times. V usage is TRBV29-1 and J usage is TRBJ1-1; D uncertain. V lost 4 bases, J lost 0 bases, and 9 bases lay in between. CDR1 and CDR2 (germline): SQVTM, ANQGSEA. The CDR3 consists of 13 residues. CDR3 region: CSVGAQMNTEAFF. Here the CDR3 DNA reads TGCAGCGTTGGGGCACAGATGAACACTGAAGCTTTCTTT.

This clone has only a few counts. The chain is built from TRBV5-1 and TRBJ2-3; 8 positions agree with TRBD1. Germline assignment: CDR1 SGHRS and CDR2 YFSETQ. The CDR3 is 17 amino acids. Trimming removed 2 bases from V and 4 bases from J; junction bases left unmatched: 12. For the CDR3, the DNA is TGCGCCAGCAGCTTACAGAGACAGGGGTTGGTTGCAGATACGCAGTATTTT. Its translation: CASSLQRQGLVADTQYF.

Written as DNA, the CDR3 is TGTGCCAGCAAGGGACAGCCGTACCAAGAGACCCAGTACTTC. The encoded protein is CASKGQPYQETQYF. The chain recombines TRBV6-1 with TRBJ2-5; 7 bases agree with TRBD1. V gave up 7 bases and J gave up 0 bases; unmatched junction bases: 5. The CDR3 consists of 14 residues. Germline V lookup: CDR1 MNHNS, CDR2 SASEGT.

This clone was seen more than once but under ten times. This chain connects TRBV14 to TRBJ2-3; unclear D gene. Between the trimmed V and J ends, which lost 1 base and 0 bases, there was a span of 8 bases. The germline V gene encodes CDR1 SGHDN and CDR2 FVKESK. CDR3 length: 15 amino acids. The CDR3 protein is CASSQGAISTDTQYF. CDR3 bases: TGTGCCAGCAGCCAAGGAGCTATAAGCACAGATACGCAGTATTTT.

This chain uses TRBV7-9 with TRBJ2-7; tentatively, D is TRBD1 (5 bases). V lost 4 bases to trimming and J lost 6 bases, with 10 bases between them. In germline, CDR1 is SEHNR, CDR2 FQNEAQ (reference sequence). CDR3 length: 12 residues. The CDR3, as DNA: TGTGCCAGCAGCTCGACTGGGGCCGAGCAGTACTTC. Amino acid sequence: CASSSTGAEQYF.

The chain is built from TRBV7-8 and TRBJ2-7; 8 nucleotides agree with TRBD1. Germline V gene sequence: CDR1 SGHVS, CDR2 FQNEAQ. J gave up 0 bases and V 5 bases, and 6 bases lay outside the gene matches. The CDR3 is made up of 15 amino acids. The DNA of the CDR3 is TGTGCCAGCAGCCGTGGACAGGGAGGCTCCTACGAGCAGTACTTC. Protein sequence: CASSRGQGGSYEQYF.

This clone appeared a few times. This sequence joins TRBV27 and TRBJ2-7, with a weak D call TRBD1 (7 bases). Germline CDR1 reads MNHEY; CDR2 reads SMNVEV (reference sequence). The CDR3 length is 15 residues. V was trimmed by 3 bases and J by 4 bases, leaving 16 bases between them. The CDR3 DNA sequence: TGTGCCAGCAGTTTTGGGCCAGGGGGGACGTACGAGCAGTACTTC. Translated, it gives CASSFGPGGTYEQYF.

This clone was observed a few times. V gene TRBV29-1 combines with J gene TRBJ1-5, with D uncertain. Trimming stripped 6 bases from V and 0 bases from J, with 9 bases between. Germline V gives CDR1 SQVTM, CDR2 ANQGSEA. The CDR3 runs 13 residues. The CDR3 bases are TGCAGCGTCACCGAGAATAGCAATCAGCCCCAGCATTTT. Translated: CSVTENSNQPQHF.

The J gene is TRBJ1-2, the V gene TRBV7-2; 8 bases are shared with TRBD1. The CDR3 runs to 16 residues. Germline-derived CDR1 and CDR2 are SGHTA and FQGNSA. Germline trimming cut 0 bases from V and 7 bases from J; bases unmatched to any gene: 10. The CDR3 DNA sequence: TGTGCCAGCAGCTTAGCCCGGACAGGGTGGAGTGGTGGCTACACCTTC. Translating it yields CASSLARTGWSGGYTF.

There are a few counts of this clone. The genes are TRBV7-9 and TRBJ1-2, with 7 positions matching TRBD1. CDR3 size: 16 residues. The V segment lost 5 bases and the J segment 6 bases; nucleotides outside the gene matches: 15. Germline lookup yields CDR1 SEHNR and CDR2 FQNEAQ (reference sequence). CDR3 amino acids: CASSKRTGYELNGYTF. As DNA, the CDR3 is TGTGCCAGCAGCAAGCGGACAGGTTACGAACTGAATGGCTACACCTTC.

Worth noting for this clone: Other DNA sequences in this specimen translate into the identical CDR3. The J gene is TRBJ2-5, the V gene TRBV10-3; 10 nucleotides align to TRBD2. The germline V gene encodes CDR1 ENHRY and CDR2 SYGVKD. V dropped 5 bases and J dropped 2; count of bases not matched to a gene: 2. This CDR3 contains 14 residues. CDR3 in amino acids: CAISLAGGQETQYF. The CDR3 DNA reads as TGTGCCATCAGTTTAGCGGGGGGACAAGAGACCCAGTACTTC.